What follows are 10 T cell receptor beta chains derived from one specimen sequenced in a study of radiotherapy plus CTLA-4 blockade in lung cancer (dated by TCRdb to the late 2010s). Libraries were constructed by the immunoSEQ multiplex PCR assay. TCRdb re-hosts the immuneACCESS table, in-frame sequences only. Its copies lack some clones; in the studies checked, an unresolved V gene accounts for under half of them, and the cause for the rest is not known. This sample is represented by 40,000 to 50,000 clones; 73% of them were singletons. Clones ranked in the top ten supply 3.5% of the sample. Sequenced here: peripheral blood, sampled from a patient treated with radiotherapy plus ipilimumab. The receptors come from a human donor with non-small cell lung cancer who had a complete response to radiotherapy plus ipilimumab.

The V and J genes are TRBV5-1 and TRBJ1-6; the D is unclear. V was trimmed by 7 bases and J by 7 bases, leaving 15 bases between them. The CDR3 totals 14 residues. Germline-derived CDR1 and CDR2 are SGHRS and YFSETQ. The CDR3 DNA follows: TGCGCCAGCCAAGACCCGGGGTGGAATTCACCCCTCCACTTT. The encoded protein is CASQDPGWNSPLHF. Variable domain in full (rest from reference TRBV5-1 and TRBJ1-6): KAGVTQTPRYLIKTRGQQVTLSCSPISGHRSVSWYQQTPGQGLQFLFEYFSETQRNKGNFPGRFSGRQFSNSRSEMNVSTLELGDSALYLCASQDPGWNSPLHFGNGTRLTVT.

This clone was detected only a few times. The V and J genes are TRBV9 and TRBJ2-7, with 7 positions matching TRBD1. The CDR3 has 14 residues. Looked up from germline, CDR1 is SGDLS and CDR2 is YYNGEE. V was pared by 2 bases and J by 0 bases, with 2 bases of the junction left unmatched. The CDR3 region is CASSVTGFSYEQYF. CDR3 nucleotides: TGTGCCAGCAGCGTGACAGGGTTCTCCTACGAGCAGTACTTC.

The CDR3 DNA reads TGTGCCAGCAGTGAAGGGAAGGGACAGAACTATGGCTACACCTTC. It is translated as CASSEGKGQNYGYTF. V usage is TRBV2 and J usage is TRBJ1-2; 7 positions match TRBD1. Looked up from germline, CDR1 is SNHLY and CDR2 is FYNNEI. The CDR3 length is 15 residues. V trimming: 1 base; J trimming: 2 bases; junction bases outside the gene matches: 4.

This clone has a handful of counts. In nucleotides, the CDR3 is TGTGCCAGCTCACCACGCCGCGAAGGAGCCGGGGAGCTGTTTTTT. Its protein product is CASSPRREGAGELFF. V usage is TRBV18 and J usage is TRBJ2-2; D is undetermined. Germline loops: CDR1 KGHSH, CDR2 LQKENI. V dropped 1 base and J dropped 6 bases, with 12 bases sitting between them. CDR3 length equals 15 residues.

V is TRBV28 and J is TRBJ1-4; D possibly corresponds to TRBD1 (6 bases). The CDR3 covers 14 residues. Germline-derived CDR1 and CDR2 are MDHEN and SYDVKM. Trimming stripped 1 base from V and 15 bases from J, with 18 bases between. CDR3 sequence (DNA): TGTGCCAGCAGTTTATTGGGGGGCGCCGGGGGGTTGTTTTTT. Protein: CASSLLGGAGGLFF.

The chain combines TRBV5-1 with TRBJ2-2; possibly TRBD2 for D (5 bases). V lost 6 bases, J lost 6 bases, and 15 bases lay in between. This CDR3 has 14 residues. Germline CDR1 reads SGHRS; CDR2 reads YFSETQ. CDR3: CASTATSVPGELFF. CDR3 nucleotide sequence: TGCGCCAGCACGGCCACTAGTGTTCCCGGGGAGCTGTTTTTT.

This chain's CDR3 is CASSFTYRDEQYF. For the CDR3, the DNA is TGTGCCAGCAGTTTTACATACAGGGACGAGCAGTACTTC. The chain employs TRBV27 and TRBJ2-7, with a possible D match to TRBD1 (6 bases). Trimming pared 3 bases from V and 5 bases from J, leaving 11 bases between. CDR1 is MNHEY and CDR2 is SMNVEV in the germline V gene (reference sequence). The CDR3 contains 13 residues.

The chain couples TRBV25-1 to TRBJ2-5, with TRBD1 matching 7 bases. The germline V gene has CDR1 MGHDK and CDR2 SYGVNS. CDR3 length: 15 residues. V gave up 5 bases and J gave up 5 bases; unmatched junction bases: 11. CDR3 in DNA: TGTGCCAGCAGTTCTGGACAGGCACTTCTGGAGACCCAGTACTTC. Protein product: CASSSGQALLETQYF.

This chain uses TRBV28 with TRBJ1-2; weak D call: TRBD1 (6 bases). CDR3 size: 14 residues. Per germline, CDR1 MDHEN and CDR2 SYDVKM. Trimming removed 6 bases at V and 7 bases at J, with 18 bases between. CDR3 sequence reads: CASSSPQTGGGYTF. Written as DNA, the CDR3 is TGTGCCAGCAGCAGCCCCCAGACAGGAGGTGGCTACACCTTC.

This clone was picked up one time. The genes are TRBV9 and TRBJ2-3; D may be TRBD2 (6 bases). Germline CDR1 reads SGDLS; CDR2 reads YYNGEE. The V end was cut by 4 bases, the J end by 1 base, with 16 bases between. The CDR3 totals 16 residues. For the CDR3, the DNA is TGTGCCAGCAGCCGGCTGGAGGGTCGGGGCACAGATACGCAGTATTTT. Translation gives CASSRLEGRGTDTQYF.